The T cell receptor beta chain described here comes from a study of cytomegalovirus exposure and HLA in healthy donors. Use of 60 Vbeta and 13 Jbeta primers characterized the PCR. Sequenced by immunoSEQ multiplex PCR; TCRdb stores in-frame clones only, minus some. Of 150,000 to 200,000 clones in the sample, more than 75% are singletons; the top ten hold around 3.6%. J lost 6 bases, V lost 5 bases, and 9 bases had no gene match. In germline, CDR1 is SGHVS, CDR2 FQNEAQ. The CDR3 is made up of 15 amino acids. The chain employs TRBV7-8 and TRBJ2-2, with 7 bases that match TRBD2. This TCR came from a man aged 40-49 years in good health and CMV-seropositive. Sequenced input: PBMCs. Here the CDR3 reads CASSRTRLLAGELFF. Here the CDR3 DNA reads TGTGCCAGCAGCAGGACTAGACTCCTCGCCGGGGAGCTGTTTTTT.